Each of the 8 T cell receptor beta chains below was sequenced from the same sample in a study of CXCR3-negative and CXCR3-positive naive CD8 T cells. The authors made the TRB cDNA libraries by 5' RACE using UMI labels. From its re-call of the 5' RACE reads, TCRdb lists each CDR3 protein once, without DNA. Its clone listing holds tens of thousands of distinct CDR3 sequences. The sample comprised naive CXCR3- CD8+ T cells from blood. The subset: CD45RO-CCR7+CD27+CD95- naive CD8+ T cells lacking CXCR3 (TNR3-). Receptors were obtained from a human donor in good health. Some clones in this sample may be carry-over from other donors' samples.

This chain links TRBV29-1 with TRBJ2-7; TCRdb's assignment of TRBD2 cannot be checked, as there is no DNA. CDR1 and CDR2 (germline): SQVTM, ANQGSEA. This CDR3 region has 12 residues. CDR3 in amino acids: CSVTSGSYEQYF.

V gene TRBV12-3 or TRBV12-4 combines with J gene TRBJ1-1. The CDR3 loop spans 13 amino acids. The CDR3 here is CASTDEPSPEAFF.

V usage is TRBV29-1 and J usage is TRBJ2-4; absent DNA, TCRdb's TRBD1 call cannot be checked. The length of the CDR3 is 14 residues. Germline CDR1 reads SQVTM; CDR2 reads ANQGSEA. CDR3: CSAPIGGAGNIQYF.

The gene calls are TRBV3-1 and TRBJ2-7; absent DNA, TCRdb's TRBD2 call cannot be checked. The germline CDR1 and CDR2 sequences are LGHDT and YNNKEL (reference sequence). The CDR3 runs 15 residues. The CDR3 loop is CASSQDRTSFYEQYF.

V usage is TRBV7-3 and J usage is TRBJ2-7; the TCRdb D gene call, TRBD1, has no DNA to confirm it. The germline V gene encodes CDR1 SGHTA and CDR2 FQGTGA. This CDR3 contains 16 residues. CDR3 region: CASSPGQGLSSYEQYF.

This chain connects TRBV29-1 to TRBJ2-3; lacking DNA, the TRBD2 call made by TCRdb goes unchecked. From germline, CDR1 is SQVTM and CDR2 ANQGSEA. The CDR3 runs 17 residues. The CDR3 is CSVEGLAEIPSTDTQYF.

The chain has TRBV20-1 and TRBJ2-5; TCRdb reports TRBD1, a call that lacks DNA to check it against. There are 15 residues in the CDR3. Germline V gives CDR1 DFQATT, CDR2 SNEGSKA (reference sequence). The CDR3 protein is CSARGTGQDLGTQYF.

The chain carries TRBV28 and TRBJ1-6; TCRdb lists TRBD1, though no DNA is available to test this call. Germline V gene data show CDR1 as MDHEN and CDR2 as SYDVKM. The CDR3 runs to 14 residues. CDR3 sequence: CASSADREYSPLHF.